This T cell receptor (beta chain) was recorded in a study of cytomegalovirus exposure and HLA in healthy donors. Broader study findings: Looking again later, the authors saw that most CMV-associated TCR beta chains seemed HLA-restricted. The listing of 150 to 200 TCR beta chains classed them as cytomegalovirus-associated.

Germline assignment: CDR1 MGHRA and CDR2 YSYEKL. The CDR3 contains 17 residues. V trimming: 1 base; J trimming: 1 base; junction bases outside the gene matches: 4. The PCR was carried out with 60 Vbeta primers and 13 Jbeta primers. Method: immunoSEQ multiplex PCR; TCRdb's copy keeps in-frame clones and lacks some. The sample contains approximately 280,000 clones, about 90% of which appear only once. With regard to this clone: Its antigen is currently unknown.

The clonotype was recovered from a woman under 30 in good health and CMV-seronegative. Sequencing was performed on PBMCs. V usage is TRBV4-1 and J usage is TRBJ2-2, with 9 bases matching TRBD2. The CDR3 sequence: CASSQGEAGGNTGELFF. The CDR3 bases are TGCGCCAGCAGCCAAGGGGAAGCGGGGGGGAACACCGGGGAGCTGTTTTTT.